This T cell receptor beta chain came from a study of T and B cells in COVID-19 patients. This clonotype was detected only a few times. The antigen is not known. General study findings and limits: Exclusive to the recovered cohort were some 2,500 TCR clusters, some 30 of them with low generation probability.

TRB rearrangements were amplified by multiplex PCR with BIOMED2 TRB-A/B primers. A single record per CDR3 protein comes from TCRdb applying MiXCR to the multiplex PCR reads. This sample has some 15,000 distinct CDR3 sequences, with about 26% found just once. CDR3 size: 16 residues. V lost 5 bases, J lost 6 bases, and 11 bases stayed unmatched. Each TRB amplification used 250-500 ng of genomic DNA from blood. The chain links TRBV12-3 or TRBV12-4 to TRBJ2-4, with 9 nucleotides matching TRBD1. This receptor was identified in a human donor who had recovered from COVID-19. Sequencing was carried out using blood. CDR3 residues: CASSLQQGAAGNIQYF. CDR3 bases: TGTGCCAGCAGTCTACAACAGGGGGCGGCGGGAAACATTCAGTACTTC.